The clone carrying this TCR beta chain appeared a few times. This entry is derived from a study of blood T cell repertoires in COVID-19. V lost 3 bases, J lost 0 bases, and 8 bases lay in between. Germline lookup yields CDR1 MNHNS and CDR2 SASEGT. The length of the CDR3 is 14 residues. The method was immunoSEQ multiplex PCR; TCRdb's version includes in-frame clones alone and lacks a portion of them. Of a few hundred thousand clones in the sample, over 80% were seen once. This chain uses TRBV6-1 with TRBJ1-1; D is uncertain. This receptor was identified in a woman aged 50 to 65 with COVID-19, enrolled during active disease. Input material: peripheral blood. In DNA, the CDR3 is TGTGCCAGCAGTGAGGTCAGGATGAACACTGAAGCTTTCTTT. It yields the protein CASSEVRMNTEAFF.